The rows below give T cell receptor beta chains drawn from one sample of a study of blood T cell repertoires in COVID-19. The repertoire was sequenced with immunoSEQ multiplex PCR; TCRdb's copy has only in-frame clones and lacks some. The sample records 300,000 to 400,000 clones, around 83% being singletons. Sequenced sample: peripheral blood. These receptors came from a man aged 25-45 years with active or convalescent COVID-19. The CDR3 runs from the conserved cysteine through the conserved F or W. Fields, in order: J gene, V gene, D gene, clone size, CDR3 length, CDR3 DNA, CDR3 protein. D genes are given only for firm matches. Clone size is stated in some rows and not others, as once, few, many or a class when expanded.

J gene: TRBJ2-7
V gene: TRBV7-9
D gene: TRBD2
clone size: once
CDR3 length: 13
CDR3 DNA: TGTGCCAGCAGCTCTCGGGGGGCCTACGAGCAGTACTTC
CDR3 protein: CASSSRGAYEQYF

J gene: TRBJ2-3
V gene: TRBV11-3
D gene: -
clone size: -
CDR3 length: 14
CDR3 DNA: TGTGCCAGCAGCTTAGGACGAGAGCGGGATACGCAGTATTTT
CDR3 protein: CASSLGRERDTQYF

J gene: TRBJ2-4
V gene: TRBV5-4
D gene: -
clone size: -
CDR3 length: 16
CDR3 DNA: TGTGCCAGCAGCCCACCAGGAGAGCGGGCCAAAAACATTCAGTACTTC
CDR3 protein: CASSPPGERAKNIQYF

J gene: TRBJ1-2
V gene: TRBV6-2/TRBV6-3
D gene: -
clone size: -
CDR3 length: 16
CDR3 DNA: TGTGCCAGCAGCTGGGCAGCCGGTAGGGGGAGAGACGGCTACACCTTC
CDR3 protein: CASSWAAGRGRDGYTF

J gene: TRBJ1-2
V gene: TRBV6-5
D gene: TRBD1
clone size: -
CDR3 length: 14
CDR3 DNA: TGTGCCAGCAGTCACCGGGACAGGGTCTATGGCTACACCTTC
CDR3 protein: CASSHRDRVYGYTF

J gene: TRBJ1-3
V gene: TRBV18
D gene: -
clone size: -
CDR3 length: 13
CDR3 DNA: TGTGCCAGCTCACAACTATCTAGAAACACCATATATTTT
CDR3 protein: CASSQLSRNTIYF

J gene: TRBJ1-5
V gene: TRBV19
D gene: -
clone size: -
CDR3 length: 15
CDR3 DNA: TGTGCCAGTAGTGAACCCTACCTACAGGGTCAGGCCCAGCATTTT
CDR3 protein: CASSEPYLQGQAQHF

J gene: TRBJ2-2
V gene: TRBV25-1
D gene: TRBD1
clone size: -
CDR3 length: 16
CDR3 DNA: TGTGCCAGCAGTGCTCGACAGGGGGCGAACACCGGGGAGCTGTTTTTT
CDR3 protein: CASSARQGANTGELFF

J gene: TRBJ2-3
V gene: TRBV5-5
D gene: TRBD1
clone size: -
CDR3 length: 15
CDR3 DNA: TGTGCCAGCACCTGGGAACAGGGGGTACCAGATACGCAGTATTTT
CDR3 protein: CASTWEQGVPDTQYF

J gene: TRBJ1-1
V gene: TRBV6-5
D gene: -
clone size: -
CDR3 length: 13
CDR3 DNA: TGTGCCAGCAACCCGCAAAGAGGCACTGAAGCTTTCTTT
CDR3 protein: CASNPQRGTEAFF

J gene: TRBJ1-2
V gene: TRBV19
D gene: -
clone size: -
CDR3 length: 14
CDR3 DNA: TGTGCCACCCACTCCAAGACTGACTACTATGGCTACACCTTC
CDR3 protein: CATHSKTDYYGYTF

J gene: TRBJ2-2
V gene: TRBV4-3
D gene: -
clone size: -
CDR3 length: 16
CDR3 DNA: TGCGCCAGCAGCCAATCGGAGACCGTGAACACCGGGGAGCTGTTTTTT
CDR3 protein: CASSQSETVNTGELFF

J gene: TRBJ2-5
V gene: TRBV5-1
D gene: TRBD1
clone size: -
CDR3 length: 13
CDR3 DNA: TGCGCCAGCAGGGGACAGGGAGGAGAGACCCAGTACTTC
CDR3 protein: CASRGQGGETQYF

J gene: TRBJ1-5
V gene: TRBV5-1
D gene: -
clone size: -
CDR3 length: 14
CDR3 DNA: TGCGCCAGCAGCGAGGGCGGGGGAAGTCAGCCCCAGCATTTT
CDR3 protein: CASSEGGGSQPQHF

J gene: TRBJ2-2
V gene: TRBV29-1
D gene: TRBD2
clone size: -
CDR3 length: 17
CDR3 DNA: TGCAGCGTTGAGCTAGCGGGAGGGCCAATTTTGGCCGGGGAGCTGTTTTTT
CDR3 protein: CSVELAGGPILAGELFF

J gene: TRBJ1-1
V gene: TRBV5-1
D gene: -
clone size: -
CDR3 length: 15
CDR3 DNA: TGCGCCAGCAGCTTGGTTCCCGGACAACACACTGAAGCTTTCTTT
CDR3 protein: CASSLVPGQHTEAFF

J gene: TRBJ2-1
V gene: TRBV6-5
D gene: TRBD1
clone size: -
CDR3 length: 14
CDR3 DNA: TGTGCCAGCAGTTTATACAGGGGGGCAGATGAGCAGTTCTTC
CDR3 protein: CASSLYRGADEQFF

J gene: TRBJ1-1
V gene: TRBV10-3
D gene: -
clone size: once
CDR3 length: 14
CDR3 DNA: TGTGCCATCAGGCCCTTGGGAGAAAACACTGAAGCTTTCTTT
CDR3 protein: CAIRPLGENTEAFF

J gene: TRBJ2-1
V gene: TRBV4-3
D gene: TRBD1
clone size: -
CDR3 length: 16
CDR3 DNA: TGCGCCAGCAGCCAAGACGGGACAGGGGGTTACAATGAGCAGTTCTTC
CDR3 protein: CASSQDGTGGYNEQFF

J gene: TRBJ1-1
V gene: TRBV3-1/TRBV3-2
D gene: -
clone size: -
CDR3 length: 13
CDR3 DNA: TGTGCCAGCAGCCAAAGTCTGGGACTTGAAGCTTTCTTT
CDR3 protein: CASSQSLGLEAFF

J gene: TRBJ1-6
V gene: TRBV6-5
D gene: -
clone size: -
CDR3 length: 14
CDR3 DNA: TGTGCCAGCAGTTACAGAGACTATAATTCACCCCTCCACTTT
CDR3 protein: CASSYRDYNSPLHF

J gene: TRBJ2-7
V gene: TRBV25-1
D gene: -
clone size: -
CDR3 length: 14
CDR3 DNA: TGTGCCAGCAGCCCCGGACTGGTCCCCTACGAGCAGTACTTC
CDR3 protein: CASSPGLVPYEQYF

J gene: TRBJ2-1
V gene: TRBV5-1
D gene: -
clone size: once
CDR3 length: 14
CDR3 DNA: TGCGCCAGCAGCTTTAAGGGGCAGCAGAATGAGCAGTTCTTC
CDR3 protein: CASSFKGQQNEQFF

J gene: TRBJ2-4
V gene: TRBV6-2/TRBV6-3
D gene: TRBD2
clone size: once
CDR3 length: 19
CDR3 DNA: TGTGCCAGCAGTTCCTACGGGACTAGCGGTGTTCTAGCCAAAAACATTCAGTACTTC
CDR3 protein: CASSSYGTSGVLAKNIQYF

J gene: TRBJ2-7
V gene: TRBV28
D gene: TRBD1
clone size: -
CDR3 length: 17
CDR3 DNA: TGTGCCAGCAGTTCCATGCGCCAAAGGACAGGGATCTACGAGCAGTACTTC
CDR3 protein: CASSSMRQRTGIYEQYF

J gene: TRBJ2-2
V gene: TRBV5-4
D gene: -
clone size: -
CDR3 length: 15
CDR3 DNA: TGTGCCAGCAGCTTGTCGAGGGCCGGGGCCGGGGAGCTGTTTTTT
CDR3 protein: CASSLSRAGAGELFF

J gene: TRBJ2-2
V gene: TRBV7-3
D gene: -
clone size: many
CDR3 length: 16
CDR3 DNA: TGTGCCAGCAGCTTGGGCCGCCGGGGGAACACCGGGGAGCTGTTTTTT
CDR3 protein: CASSLGRRGNTGELFF

J gene: TRBJ1-5
V gene: TRBV5-1
D gene: -
clone size: -
CDR3 length: 17
CDR3 DNA: TGCGCCAGCAGCTTGGTTCCGTCACACTATAGCAATCAGCCCCAGCATTTT
CDR3 protein: CASSLVPSHYSNQPQHF

J gene: TRBJ1-2
V gene: TRBV11-2
D gene: -
clone size: -
CDR3 length: 14
CDR3 DNA: TGTGCCAGCAGCTTGGGGCCCGGATACTATGGCTACACCTTC
CDR3 protein: CASSLGPGYYGYTF

J gene: TRBJ2-7
V gene: TRBV11-2
D gene: TRBD2
clone size: -
CDR3 length: 14
CDR3 DNA: TGTGCCAGCAGCGGGACTAGCGGGAGGCTATCACAGTACTTC
CDR3 protein: CASSGTSGRLSQYF

J gene: TRBJ2-3
V gene: TRBV4-2
D gene: TRBD1
clone size: -
CDR3 length: 17
CDR3 DNA: TGTGCCAGCAGCCGAGCACCGGGACAGGCCAGCACAGATACGCAGTATTTT
CDR3 protein: CASSRAPGQASTDTQYF

J gene: TRBJ2-2
V gene: TRBV15
D gene: TRBD2
clone size: -
CDR3 length: 16
CDR3 DNA: TGTGCCACCAGCAGAGAGGGGACTAGCGGGGCCGGGGAGCTGTTTTTT
CDR3 protein: CATSREGTSGAGELFF

J gene: TRBJ1-4
V gene: TRBV19
D gene: -
clone size: -
CDR3 length: 12
CDR3 DNA: TGTGCCAGTAGTATTCGGGGAGAAAAACTGTTTTTT
CDR3 protein: CASSIRGEKLFF

J gene: TRBJ1-1
V gene: TRBV9
D gene: -
clone size: -
CDR3 length: 14
CDR3 DNA: TGTGCCAGCAGCGTAGCTTGGAGGGACACTGAAGCTTTCTTT
CDR3 protein: CASSVAWRDTEAFF

J gene: TRBJ2-5
V gene: TRBV5-1
D gene: TRBD2
clone size: once
CDR3 length: 17
CDR3 DNA: TGCGCCAGCAGCTTGGAACCCCGGGGGGACGGCCAAGAGACCCAGTACTTC
CDR3 protein: CASSLEPRGDGQETQYF

J gene: TRBJ2-1
V gene: TRBV30
D gene: -
clone size: once
CDR3 length: 13
CDR3 DNA: TGTGCCTGGAGTGTAGGGACTCCCAATGAGCAGTTCTTC
CDR3 protein: CAWSVGTPNEQFF

J gene: TRBJ2-1
V gene: TRBV12-3/TRBV12-4
D gene: TRBD1
clone size: once
CDR3 length: 13
CDR3 DNA: TGTGCCAGCAGCCCGGGACAGTTTCATGAGCAGTTCTTC
CDR3 protein: CASSPGQFHEQFF

J gene: TRBJ1-4
V gene: TRBV30
D gene: -
clone size: -
CDR3 length: 17
CDR3 DNA: TGTGCCTGGAGTATATCCCTTCGGACAGTCGTCGGGGAAAAACTGTTTTTT
CDR3 protein: CAWSISLRTVVGEKLFF

J gene: TRBJ2-1
V gene: TRBV7-3
D gene: -
clone size: -
CDR3 length: 13
CDR3 DNA: TGTGCCAGCAGCTCCAAACAGGGCACTGAGCAGTTCTTC
CDR3 protein: CASSSKQGTEQFF

J gene: TRBJ2-7
V gene: TRBV5-4
D gene: TRBD2
clone size: -
CDR3 length: 16
CDR3 DNA: TGTGCCAGCAGCCCCTCCTCCGGGACTAGCGGCTACGAGCAGTACTTC
CDR3 protein: CASSPSSGTSGYEQYF

J gene: TRBJ2-1
V gene: TRBV28
D gene: -
clone size: -
CDR3 length: 13
CDR3 DNA: TGTGCCAGTCATAGAGGCAGCTACAATGAGCAGTTCTTC
CDR3 protein: CASHRGSYNEQFF

J gene: TRBJ1-2
V gene: TRBV18
D gene: TRBD1
clone size: -
CDR3 length: 13
CDR3 DNA: TGTGCCAGCTCTCGACAGGGATCGGATGGCTACACCTTC
CDR3 protein: CASSRQGSDGYTF

J gene: TRBJ2-7
V gene: TRBV4-3
D gene: -
clone size: once
CDR3 length: 15
CDR3 DNA: TGCGCCAGCAGCCAAGATTCGGAGGGAAACTACGAGCAGTACTTC
CDR3 protein: CASSQDSEGNYEQYF

J gene: TRBJ2-3
V gene: TRBV12-3/TRBV12-4
D gene: -
clone size: -
CDR3 length: 12
CDR3 DNA: TGTGCCAGCAGTTTAGCGCGTGTTGGGCAGTATTTT
CDR3 protein: CASSLARVGQYF

J gene: TRBJ1-5
V gene: TRBV3-1/TRBV3-2
D gene: -
clone size: -
CDR3 length: 14
CDR3 DNA: TGTGCCAGCAGCCCTAACAGGGTTGCTCAGCCCCAGCATTTT
CDR3 protein: CASSPNRVAQPQHF

J gene: TRBJ2-7
V gene: TRBV6-2/TRBV6-3
D gene: TRBD1
clone size: once
CDR3 length: 13
CDR3 DNA: TGTGCCAGCAGTCCCTGGACAGGGGGCGAGCAGTACTTC
CDR3 protein: CASSPWTGGEQYF

J gene: TRBJ1-2
V gene: TRBV28
D gene: TRBD1
clone size: -
CDR3 length: 15
CDR3 DNA: TGTGCCAGCAGTTTGTCCGAGACAGGGGGCTATGGCTACACCTTC
CDR3 protein: CASSLSETGGYGYTF

J gene: TRBJ2-3
V gene: TRBV6-5
D gene: TRBD1
clone size: -
CDR3 length: 15
CDR3 DNA: TGTGCCAGCAGTTTGGACAGGGCTAGCACAGATACGCAGTATTTT
CDR3 protein: CASSLDRASTDTQYF

J gene: TRBJ1-6
V gene: TRBV30
D gene: -
clone size: -
CDR3 length: 15
CDR3 DNA: TGTGCCTGGAGACGGAGAGGTAGTAACGCTGGACCCCTCCACTTT
CDR3 protein: CAWRRRGSNAGPLHF

J gene: TRBJ2-7
V gene: TRBV5-1
D gene: TRBD2
clone size: -
CDR3 length: 15
CDR3 DNA: TGCGCCAGCAGCTTGACTAGCGGGAGCTCCTACGAGCAGTACTTC
CDR3 protein: CASSLTSGSSYEQYF

J gene: TRBJ1-2
V gene: TRBV2
D gene: TRBD1
clone size: -
CDR3 length: 15
CDR3 DNA: TGTGCCAGCAGTACCGGGACAGGGATTGACTATGGCTACACCTTC
CDR3 protein: CASSTGTGIDYGYTF

J gene: TRBJ2-5
V gene: TRBV11-2
D gene: -
clone size: -
CDR3 length: 15
CDR3 DNA: TGTGCCAGCAGCTCCTTCGAGGGAGCAGCCTGGGCCCAGTACTTC
CDR3 protein: CASSSFEGAAWAQYF

J gene: TRBJ2-7
V gene: TRBV4-1
D gene: TRBD1
clone size: -
CDR3 length: 16
CDR3 DNA: TGCGCCAGCAGCCAAGAGGGGACAGGGACTGACTACGAGCAGTACTTC
CDR3 protein: CASSQEGTGTDYEQYF

J gene: TRBJ2-3
V gene: TRBV30
D gene: TRBD2
clone size: once
CDR3 length: 15
CDR3 DNA: TGTGCCTGGAGCGCGGGACTAGCGGGCACAGATACGCAGTATTTT
CDR3 protein: CAWSAGLAGTDTQYF